Here is one TCR beta chain with its context. This clone appeared a few times. This clone's antigen is unknown. The sample holds no much larger clone one base away, and base qualities are not on file. This entry is derived from a study of a mutant IDH1 vaccine in newly diagnosed glioma (dated by TCRdb to about 2021). For context, the study as a whole: Of the roughly 31 treated patients, roughly 60% were male and about 40% were female, and the mean age was around 40 years. Prior to enrollment, standard therapy consisting of radiotherapy alone, temozolomide alone, or radiochemotherapy with temozolomide had been administered to patients, with the combination being received by most patients. Six visits were used for peripheral blood collection: V03 (baseline), V05, V07, V10, V12 and V13. Longitudinal TCRB deep sequencing was done for about two dozen treated patients, wherever samples were available for exploratory analyses.

The library was built by means of the immunoSEQ multiplex PCR assay. Following the manufacturer's protocol, the hsTCRB Kit was used to amplify rearranged TCR beta chain sequences. TCRB libraries were sequenced on an Illumina MiSeq. The published analysis was carried out like this. Demultiplexing, trimming and gene mapping were performed with the kit vendor's proprietary platform. The immuneACCESS repertoire file appears here via TCRdb, limited to in-frame rearrangements. These files lack a portion of the clones; in checked studies, under half of the deficit traces to unresolved V genes, and the cause of the others is not known. The DNA was the basis for D and trimming; V, J and clone size are from that table. The sample data list nearly 70,000 clones, and approximately 85% of these were observed just once. Clones ranked in the top ten supply around 8.8% of the sample. In light of the paper, this sample's time point label describes: baseline, week 1 (first vaccination visit). The meaning of the sample's treatment or condition label: pre-vaccination baseline after standard-of-care therapy. All donors had newly diagnosed IDH1-mutant astrocytomas of WHO grade 3 or 4 that showed loss of nuclear ATRX. The samples were drawn from NOA16, a multicentre, single-arm, open-label phase I trial in Germany that tested a mutant IDH1 peptide vaccine in humans for the first time. Visit V03 blood draws served as the baseline sample for immunogenicity testing. Genomic DNA for TCRB sequencing was extracted from EDTA blood using the DNeasy Blood and Tissue Kit.

The germline ends are 8 bases apart after V is trimmed by 7 bases and J by 5 bases. Inclusive of the bounding cysteine and phenylalanine, the CDR3 is 11 residues long. Left in the record is the CDR3 DNA by itself, 33 bases read in frame from the first base. For CDR1 and CDR2, the germline V gene lists MGHDK and SYGVNS. Summary of the overall study and its limitations: The authors stated that sample limitations prevented analyses of patient blood samples from being reproduced. Availability determined which PBMC samples were chosen for TCRB deep sequencing. Pseudoprogression seemed to be unrelated to changes in the top peripheral T cell clonotypes found by TCRB sequencing. Immune responses induced by the vaccine were seen in approximately 93% of patients across multiple MHC alleles.

The chain joins TRBV25-1 to TRBJ1-1, and possibly TRBD1, on 5 matching bases. This sequence originates from a man in his fifties or sixties with glioma. The sample consisted of PBMCs, taken from a glioma patient treated with radiotherapy, temozolomide or both. The DNA sequence is given as TGTGCCAGCATCTGGGGGACTGAAGCTTTCTTT. This is translated as CASIWGTEAFF.